Sequencing of this TCR beta chain was carried out in a study of blood T cell repertoires in COVID-19. About the study: Sites across the United States, Italy and Spain contributed samples from acute and convalescent COVID-19.

In the original analysis: The assay estimated nucleated cells by amplifying reference gene primers. Data came from immunoSEQ multiplex PCR; TCRdb stores just in-frame clones and leaves some out. D and trimming were read from the DNA, whereas the V and J calls and clone size are those reported in that table. The data hold more than 250,000 clones, with about 87% observed a single time. This clone has more than one count but fewer than ten. The source of this sequence is a woman between 25 and 40 years old who had recovered from COVID-19. The sample consisted of PBMCs or T cells enriched from blood (not recorded which).

The CDR3 DNA reads as TGTGCCAGCAGTCCAGCGGGGGGCACTGAAGCTTTCTTT. This sequence encodes CASSPAGGTEAFF. This chain uses TRBV12-3 or TRBV12-4 with TRBJ1-1, with a possible D match to TRBD1 (5 bases). The CDR3 length is 13 residues. Trimming stripped 5 bases from V and 4 bases from J, with 11 bases between.